The subject of this entry is one T cell receptor beta chain. Per the original data handling: Reference gene primer amplification yielded estimated nucleated cell counts. Repertoires were generated with immunoSEQ multiplex PCR, while TCRdb's copy carries only in-frame clones and drops some. V and J calls and clone size are given by that table; D and trimming were obtained from the DNA. In the table there are approximately 230,000 clones, around 88% of which are singletons. The entry originates in a study of blood T cell repertoires in COVID-19. Whole-study context: COVID-19 samples from acute and convalescent phases originated in the United States, Italy and Spain. Sources were T cells, B-cell-depleted T cells, or PBMCs; the material itself was cDNA or gDNA.

The TCR was taken from a man older than 75 with acute or convalescent COVID-19. Sequenced sample: peripheral blood.

CDR3 amino acids: CASSQDRGRAYTEAFF. CDR3 sequence (DNA): TGCGCCAGCAGCCAGGACAGGGGGCGCGCGTACACTGAAGCTTTCTTT. This chain uses TRBV4-1 with TRBJ1-1, with 11 bases identical to TRBD1. The germline V gene encodes CDR1 MGHRA and CDR2 YSYEKL. V lost 3 bases to trimming and J lost 3 bases; unmatched junction nucleotides: 6. This CDR3 is built from 16 residues.